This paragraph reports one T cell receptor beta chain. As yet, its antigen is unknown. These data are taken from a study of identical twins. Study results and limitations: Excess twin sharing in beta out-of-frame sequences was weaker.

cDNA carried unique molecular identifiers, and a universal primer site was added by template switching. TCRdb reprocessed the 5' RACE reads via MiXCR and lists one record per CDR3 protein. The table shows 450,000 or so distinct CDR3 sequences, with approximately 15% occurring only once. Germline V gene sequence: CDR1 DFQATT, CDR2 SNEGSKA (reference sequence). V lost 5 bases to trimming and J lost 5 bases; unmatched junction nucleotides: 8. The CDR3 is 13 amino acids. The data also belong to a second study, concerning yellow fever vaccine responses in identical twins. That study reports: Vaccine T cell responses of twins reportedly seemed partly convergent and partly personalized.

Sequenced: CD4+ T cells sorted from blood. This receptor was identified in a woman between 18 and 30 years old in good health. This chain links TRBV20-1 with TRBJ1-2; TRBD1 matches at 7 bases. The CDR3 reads CSAAGTDSYGYTF. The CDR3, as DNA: TGCAGTGCTGCCGGGACAGACTCTTATGGCTACACCTTC.